Sequencing of this T cell receptor beta chain was carried out in a study of neurological immune-mediated disorders. After removal of 7 bases from V and 2 bases from J, the junction contained 1 base not matched to a gene. This CDR3 is built from 13 residues. Germline lookup yields CDR1 SGHNT and CDR2 YYREEE (reference sequence). This clonotype has at least ten counts. It was by 5'RACE with 10-nucleotide random UMIs that the cDNA was made. MiXCR was run by TCRdb on the 5' RACE reads, yielding one entry per CDR3 protein. The sample shows some 80,000 distinct CDR3 sequences, about 5% of them seen only once. Noted time point: longitudinal time-point 2.

Sequencing was performed on PBMCs. The origin of this receptor is a woman aged 55 to 70 with multiple sclerosis. This chain joins TRBV5-4 and TRBJ1-1; 11 bases are shared with TRBD1. CDR3: CASGTGGNTEAFF. The DNA for the CDR3 is TGTGCCAGCGGGACAGGGGGAAACACTGAAGCTTTCTTT.